A selection of T cell receptor beta chains follows, all from one sample in a study of blood T cell repertoires in COVID-19. Some clones are missing from TCRdb's copy, which holds only in-frame ones; the method was immunoSEQ multiplex PCR. The sample contains roughly 150,000 clones, under 90% of which appear only once. The sample comprised peripheral blood. The receptors shown here come from a woman of 80 years or more with acute or convalescent COVID-19. CDR3s include the opening cysteine and the closing phenylalanine or tryptophan. Fields, in order: clone size, D gene, J gene, V gene, CDR3 protein, CDR3 DNA. A D gene is named only where the DNA matches it firmly. Where a row states a size, it is once, few, many or the class of an expanded clone; other rows omit it.

clone size: -; D gene: TRBD2; J gene: TRBJ2-1; V gene: TRBV19; CDR3 protein: CASSLLAGSTEQFF; CDR3 DNA: TGTGCCAGTAGCTTACTAGCGGGATCTACTGAGCAGTTCTTC
clone size: -; D gene: -; J gene: TRBJ2-2; V gene: TRBV7-7; CDR3 protein: CAIGRVGNTGELFF; CDR3 DNA: TGTGCTATCGGGAGAGTGGGGAACACCGGGGAGCTGTTTTTT
clone size: few; D gene: TRBD1; J gene: TRBJ2-7; V gene: TRBV7-2; CDR3 protein: CASSRLPTGDYEQYF; CDR3 DNA: TGTGCCAGCAGCCGGTTACCGACAGGGGACTACGAGCAGTACTTC
clone size: -; D gene: TRBD2; J gene: TRBJ2-5; V gene: TRBV4-1; CDR3 protein: CASSQGQLAGGETQYF; CDR3 DNA: TGCGCCAGCAGCCAAGGCCAACTAGCGGGAGGAGAGACCCAGTACTTC
clone size: -; D gene: TRBD1; J gene: TRBJ1-2; V gene: TRBV24-1; CDR3 protein: CATSDATGGMIYGYTF; CDR3 DNA: TGTGCCACCAGTGATGCGACAGGGGGCATGATCTATGGCTACACCTTC
clone size: -; D gene: -; J gene: TRBJ2-2; V gene: TRBV7-6; CDR3 protein: CASSLVGRNTGELFF; CDR3 DNA: TGTGCCAGCAGCTTAGTTGGGCGGAACACCGGGGAGCTGTTTTTT
clone size: -; D gene: -; J gene: TRBJ2-4; V gene: TRBV19; CDR3 protein: CASSPAGAKNIQYF; CDR3 DNA: TGTGCCAGTAGTCCTGCGGGAGCCAAAAACATTCAGTACTTC
clone size: -; D gene: TRBD1; J gene: TRBJ2-1; V gene: TRBV24-1; CDR3 protein: CATGDRASGGQFF; CDR3 DNA: TGTGCCACCGGGGACAGGGCGTCTGGGGGGCAGTTCTTC
clone size: -; D gene: TRBD1; J gene: TRBJ1-4; V gene: TRBV19; CDR3 protein: CASSIGQGRNEKLFF; CDR3 DNA: TGTGCCAGTAGTATCGGACAGGGCCGAAATGAAAAACTGTTTTTT
clone size: -; D gene: TRBD1; J gene: TRBJ1-1; V gene: TRBV3-1/TRBV3-2; CDR3 protein: CASSQAKQGSTEAFF; CDR3 DNA: TGTGCCAGCAGCCAAGCGAAACAGGGGAGCACTGAAGCTTTCTTT
clone size: -; D gene: TRBD2; J gene: TRBJ2-1; V gene: TRBV4-3; CDR3 protein: CASSQEAAGGSYNEQFF; CDR3 DNA: TGCGCCAGCAGCCAAGAAGCGGCGGGGGGCTCCTACAATGAGCAGTTCTTC
clone size: -; D gene: TRBD2; J gene: TRBJ2-7; V gene: TRBV10-3; CDR3 protein: CAISGSWGGRNEQYF; CDR3 DNA: TGTGCCATCAGTGGAAGTTGGGGCGGGAGGAACGAGCAGTACTTC
clone size: few; D gene: TRBD1; J gene: TRBJ1-2; V gene: TRBV7-2; CDR3 protein: CASSLVGQGARGYTF; CDR3 DNA: TGTGCCAGCAGCTTAGTTGGACAGGGGGCTCGTGGCTACACCTTC
clone size: few; D gene: -; J gene: TRBJ2-7; V gene: TRBV7-2; CDR3 protein: CASSPGGDEQYF; CDR3 DNA: TGTGCCAGCAGCCCTGGAGGTGACGAGCAGTACTTC
clone size: once; D gene: TRBD1; J gene: TRBJ1-1; V gene: TRBV19; CDR3 protein: CASQGQLNTEAFF; CDR3 DNA: TGTGCCAGCCAGGGACAGCTGAACACTGAAGCTTTCTTT
clone size: -; D gene: TRBD1; J gene: TRBJ2-3; V gene: TRBV19; CDR3 protein: CASSTTGSTDTQYF; CDR3 DNA: TGTGCCAGTAGTACGACAGGGAGCACAGATACGCAGTATTTT
clone size: -; D gene: TRBD1; J gene: TRBJ2-7; V gene: TRBV7-3; CDR3 protein: CASSSQGAGEQYF; CDR3 DNA: TGTGCCAGCAGCTCCCAGGGGGCAGGGGAGCAGTACTTC
clone size: -; D gene: TRBD2; J gene: TRBJ2-1; V gene: TRBV11-2; CDR3 protein: CASSLDLTASGFYNEQFF; CDR3 DNA: TGTGCCAGCAGCTTAGATCTAACGGCTAGCGGTTTCTACAATGAGCAGTTCTTC
clone size: -; D gene: -; J gene: TRBJ2-7; V gene: TRBV11-2; CDR3 protein: CASSFLERTLYEQYF; CDR3 DNA: TGTGCCAGCAGCTTTCTCGAGCGAACACTATACGAGCAGTACTTC
clone size: -; D gene: -; J gene: TRBJ2-2; V gene: TRBV11-3; CDR3 protein: CASSSTGVHTGELFF; CDR3 DNA: TGTGCCAGCAGCTCGACAGGAGTCCACACCGGGGAGCTGTTTTTT
clone size: -; D gene: TRBD1; J gene: TRBJ1-6; V gene: TRBV25-1; CDR3 protein: CASARTGVNSPLHF; CDR3 DNA: TGTGCCAGCGCAAGGACAGGGGTCAATTCACCCCTCCACTTT
clone size: -; D gene: TRBD2; J gene: TRBJ2-5; V gene: TRBV28; CDR3 protein: CASTLKGGDQETQYF; CDR3 DNA: TGTGCCAGCACCCTCAAGGGAGGGGACCAAGAGACCCAGTACTTC
clone size: -; D gene: -; J gene: TRBJ2-2; V gene: TRBV12-3/TRBV12-4; CDR3 protein: CASMPDTGELFF; CDR3 DNA: TGTGCCAGCATGCCGGACACCGGGGAGCTGTTTTTT
clone size: -; D gene: TRBD2; J gene: TRBJ2-2; V gene: TRBV7-6; CDR3 protein: CASSAYLAGGNTGELFF; CDR3 DNA: TGTGCCAGCAGCGCGTACCTAGCGGGGGGAAACACCGGGGAGCTGTTTTTT
clone size: -; D gene: TRBD2; J gene: TRBJ2-1; V gene: TRBV7-4; CDR3 protein: CASSCPFRLAGEYNEQFF; CDR3 DNA: TGTGCCAGCAGCTGCCCCTTCAGACTAGCGGGGGAGTACAATGAGCAGTTCTTC